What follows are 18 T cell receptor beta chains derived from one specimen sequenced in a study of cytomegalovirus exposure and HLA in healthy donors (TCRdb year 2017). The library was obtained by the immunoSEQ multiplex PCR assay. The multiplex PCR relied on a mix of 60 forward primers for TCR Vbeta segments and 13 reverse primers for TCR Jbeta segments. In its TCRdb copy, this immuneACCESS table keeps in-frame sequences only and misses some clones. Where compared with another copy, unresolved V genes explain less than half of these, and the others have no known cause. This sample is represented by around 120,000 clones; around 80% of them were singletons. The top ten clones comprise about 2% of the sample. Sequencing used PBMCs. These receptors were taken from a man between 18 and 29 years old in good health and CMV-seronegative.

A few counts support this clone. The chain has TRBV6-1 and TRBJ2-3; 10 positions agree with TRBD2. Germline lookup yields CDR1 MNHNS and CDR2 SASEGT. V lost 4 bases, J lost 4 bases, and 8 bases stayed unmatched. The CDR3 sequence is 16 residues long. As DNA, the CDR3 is TGTGCCAGCAGTGTACTAGCGGGAACGGGAGCAGATACGCAGTATTTT. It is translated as CASSVLAGTGADTQYF.

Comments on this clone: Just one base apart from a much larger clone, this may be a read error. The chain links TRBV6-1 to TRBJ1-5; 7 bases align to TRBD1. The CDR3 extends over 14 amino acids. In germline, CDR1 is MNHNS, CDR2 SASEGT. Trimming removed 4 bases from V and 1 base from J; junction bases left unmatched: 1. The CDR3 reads CASSAQGSNQPQHF. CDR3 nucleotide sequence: TGTGCCAGCAGTGCACAGGGGAGCAATCAGCCCCAGCATTTT.

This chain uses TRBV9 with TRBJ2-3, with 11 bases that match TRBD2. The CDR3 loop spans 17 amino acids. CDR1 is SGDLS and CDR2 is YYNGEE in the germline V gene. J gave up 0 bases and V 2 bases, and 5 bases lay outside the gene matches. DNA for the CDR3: TGTGCCAGCAGCGTCCGGGGACTAGCGGAGAGCACAGATACGCAGTATTTT. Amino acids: CASSVRGLAESTDTQYF.

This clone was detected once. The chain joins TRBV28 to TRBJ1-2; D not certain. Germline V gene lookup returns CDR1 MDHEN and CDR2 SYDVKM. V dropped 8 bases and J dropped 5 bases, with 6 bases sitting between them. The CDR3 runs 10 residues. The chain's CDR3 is CASSSYGYTF. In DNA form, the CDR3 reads TGTGCCAGCTCGAGTTATGGCTACACCTTC.

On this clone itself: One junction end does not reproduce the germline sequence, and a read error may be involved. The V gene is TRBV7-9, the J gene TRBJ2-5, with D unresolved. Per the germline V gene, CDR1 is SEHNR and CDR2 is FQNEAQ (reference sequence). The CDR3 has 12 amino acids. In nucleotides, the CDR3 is TGTTCCAGCAGCTTATCAGGATTCCACCAGTACTTC. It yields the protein CSSSLSGFHQYF.

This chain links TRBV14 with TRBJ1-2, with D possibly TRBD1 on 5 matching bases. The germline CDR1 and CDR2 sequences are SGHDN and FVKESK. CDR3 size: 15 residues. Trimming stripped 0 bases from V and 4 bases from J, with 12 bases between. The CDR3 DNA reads TGTGCCAGCAGCCAAGAGGCGCAGGGAGGCTATGGCTACACCTTC. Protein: CASSQEAQGGYGYTF. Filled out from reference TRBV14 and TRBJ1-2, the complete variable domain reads EAGVTQFPSHSVIEKGQTVTLRCDPISGHDNLYWYRRVMGKEIKFLLHFVKESKQDESGMPNNRFLAERTGGTYSTLKVQPAELEDSGVYFCASSQEAQGGYGYTFGSGTRLTVV.

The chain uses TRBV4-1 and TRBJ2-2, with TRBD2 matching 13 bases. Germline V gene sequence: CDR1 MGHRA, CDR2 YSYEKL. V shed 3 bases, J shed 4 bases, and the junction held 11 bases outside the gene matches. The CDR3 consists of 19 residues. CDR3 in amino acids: CASSHAPGTSGIFTGELFF. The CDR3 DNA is TGCGCCAGCAGCCACGCCCCCGGGACTAGCGGGATTTTCACCGGGGAGCTGTTTTTT.

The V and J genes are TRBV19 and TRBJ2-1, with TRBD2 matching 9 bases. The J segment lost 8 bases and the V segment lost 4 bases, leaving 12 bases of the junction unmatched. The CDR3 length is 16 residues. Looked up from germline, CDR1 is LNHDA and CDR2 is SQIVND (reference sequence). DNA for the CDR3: TGTGCCAGTAGTAGGTCGGACAGCGGCGGGAGGGATGAGCAGTTCTTC. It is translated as CASSRSDSGGRDEQFF.

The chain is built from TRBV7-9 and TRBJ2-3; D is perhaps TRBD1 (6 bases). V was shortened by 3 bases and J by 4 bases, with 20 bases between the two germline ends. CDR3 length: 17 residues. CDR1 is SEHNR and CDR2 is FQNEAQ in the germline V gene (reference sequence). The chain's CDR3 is CASSFTLVAAGADTQYF. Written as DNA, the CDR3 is TGTGCCAGCAGCTTTACCCTGGTGGCCGCAGGGGCAGATACGCAGTATTTT.

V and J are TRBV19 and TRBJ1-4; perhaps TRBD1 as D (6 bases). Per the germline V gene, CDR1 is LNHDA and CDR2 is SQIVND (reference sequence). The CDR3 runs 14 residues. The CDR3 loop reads CATTGLATNEKLFF. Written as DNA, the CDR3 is TGTGCGACTACAGGGCTTGCAACTAATGAAAAACTGTTTTTT.

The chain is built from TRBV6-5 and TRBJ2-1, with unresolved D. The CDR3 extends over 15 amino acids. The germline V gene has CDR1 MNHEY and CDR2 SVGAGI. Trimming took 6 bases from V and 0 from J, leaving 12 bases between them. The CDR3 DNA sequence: TGTGCCAGCAGCAACGGGTACATCTCCTACAATGAGCAGTTCTTC. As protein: CASSNGYISYNEQFF.

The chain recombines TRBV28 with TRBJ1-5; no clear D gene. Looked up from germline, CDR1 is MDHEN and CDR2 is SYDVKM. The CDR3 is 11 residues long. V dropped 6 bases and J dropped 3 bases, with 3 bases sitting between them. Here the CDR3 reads CASSYNQPQHF. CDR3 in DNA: TGTGCCAGCAGCTACAATCAGCCCCAGCATTTT.

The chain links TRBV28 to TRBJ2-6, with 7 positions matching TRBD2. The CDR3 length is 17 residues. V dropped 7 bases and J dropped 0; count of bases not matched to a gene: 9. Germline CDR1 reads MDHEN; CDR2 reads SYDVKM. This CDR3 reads CASIPGTIRSGANVLTF. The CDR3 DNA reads TGTGCCAGCATCCCCGGGACTATTCGCTCTGGGGCCAACGTCCTGACTTTC. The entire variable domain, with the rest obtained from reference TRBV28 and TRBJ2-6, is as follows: DVKVTQSSRYLVKRTGEKVFLECVQDMDHENMFWYRQDPGLGLRLIYFSYDVKMKEKGDIPEGYSVSREKKERFSLILESASTNQTSMYLCASIPGTIRSGANVLTFGAGSRLTVL.

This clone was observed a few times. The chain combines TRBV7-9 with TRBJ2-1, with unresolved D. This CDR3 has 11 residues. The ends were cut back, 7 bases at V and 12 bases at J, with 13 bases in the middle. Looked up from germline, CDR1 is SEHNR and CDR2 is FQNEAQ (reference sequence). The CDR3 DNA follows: TGTGCCAGCACGAACGGTCTCGCGCAGTTCTTC. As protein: CASTNGLAQFF.

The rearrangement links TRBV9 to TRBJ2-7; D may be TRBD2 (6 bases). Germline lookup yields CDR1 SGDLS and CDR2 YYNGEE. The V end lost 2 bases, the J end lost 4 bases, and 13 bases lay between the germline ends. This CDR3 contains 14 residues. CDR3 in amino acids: CASSVSGTSYEQYF. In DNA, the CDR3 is TGTGCCAGCAGCGTCTCCGGGACTTCATACGAGCAGTACTTC.

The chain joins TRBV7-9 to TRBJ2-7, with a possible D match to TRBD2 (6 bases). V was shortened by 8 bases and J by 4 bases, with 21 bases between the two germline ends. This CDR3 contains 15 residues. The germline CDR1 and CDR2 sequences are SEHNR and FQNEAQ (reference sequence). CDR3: CASEDSGEAWYEQYF. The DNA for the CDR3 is TGTGCCAGCGAAGACTCGGGAGAGGCCTGGTACGAGCAGTACTTC.

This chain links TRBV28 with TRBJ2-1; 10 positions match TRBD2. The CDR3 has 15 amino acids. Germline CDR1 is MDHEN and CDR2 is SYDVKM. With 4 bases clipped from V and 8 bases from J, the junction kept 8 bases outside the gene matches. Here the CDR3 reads CASSSGTSVIHEQFF. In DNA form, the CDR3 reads TGTGCCAGCAGTTCCGGGACTAGCGTTATTCATGAGCAGTTCTTC.

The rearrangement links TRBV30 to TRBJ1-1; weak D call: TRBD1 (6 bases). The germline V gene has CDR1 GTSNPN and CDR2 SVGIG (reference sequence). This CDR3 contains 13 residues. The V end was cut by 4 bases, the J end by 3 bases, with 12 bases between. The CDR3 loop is CAWNPGADTEAFF. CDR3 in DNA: TGTGCCTGGAATCCAGGGGCGGACACTGAAGCTTTCTTT.